This T cell receptor (beta chain) was recorded in a study of blood T cell repertoires in COVID-19. The overall study: Some COVID-19 samples were acute and others convalescent; all came from the United States, Italy and Spain.

The CDR3 loop spans 15 amino acids. V was cut by 5 bases and J by 4 bases, with 17 bases left in between. From germline, CDR1 is MNHEY and CDR2 SMNVEV (reference sequence). Only in-frame clones appear in the TCRdb table, and some are missing; sequencing was by immunoSEQ multiplex PCR. The table has 200,000 to 300,000 clones, 88% seen once; the top ten hold approximately 0.8%. The chain employs TRBV27 and TRBJ1-2; tentatively, D is TRBD1 (5 bases). The clonotype comes from a woman aged 30 to 39 with acute or convalescent COVID-19. Sequenced: peripheral blood. This CDR3 reads CASSPGLTSAYGYTF. CDR3 sequence (DNA): TGTGCCAGCAGTCCGGGACTCACGTCTGCCTATGGCTACACCTTC.